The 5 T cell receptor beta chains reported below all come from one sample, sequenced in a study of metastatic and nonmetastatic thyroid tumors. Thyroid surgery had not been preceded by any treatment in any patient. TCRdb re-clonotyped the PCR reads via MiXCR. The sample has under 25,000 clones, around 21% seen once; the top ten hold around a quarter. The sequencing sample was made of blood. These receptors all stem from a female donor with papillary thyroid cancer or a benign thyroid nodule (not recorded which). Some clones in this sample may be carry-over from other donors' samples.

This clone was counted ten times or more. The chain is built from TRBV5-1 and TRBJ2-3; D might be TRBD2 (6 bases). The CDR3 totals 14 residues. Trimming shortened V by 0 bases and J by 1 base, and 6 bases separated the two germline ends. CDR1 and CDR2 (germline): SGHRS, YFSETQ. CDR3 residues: CASSLASGTDTQYF. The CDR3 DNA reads TGCGCCAGCAGCTTGGCTAGCGGCACAGATACGCAGTATTTT.

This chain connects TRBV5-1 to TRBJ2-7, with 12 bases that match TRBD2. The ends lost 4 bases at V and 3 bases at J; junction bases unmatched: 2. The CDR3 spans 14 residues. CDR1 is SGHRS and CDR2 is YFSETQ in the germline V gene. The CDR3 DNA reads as TGCGCCAGCAGCAAGGGACTAGCGGGCTACGAGCAGTACTTC. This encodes CASSKGLAGYEQYF.

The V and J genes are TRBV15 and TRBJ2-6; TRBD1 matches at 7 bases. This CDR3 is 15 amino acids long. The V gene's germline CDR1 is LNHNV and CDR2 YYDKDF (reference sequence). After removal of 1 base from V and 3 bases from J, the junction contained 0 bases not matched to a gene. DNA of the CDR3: TGTGCCACCAGCAGAGGACAGGGTGGGGCCAACGTCCTGACTTTC. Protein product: CATSRGQGGANVLTF.

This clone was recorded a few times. CDR3 bases: TGTGCCAGCAGCTTGGGGGCGCGGGGCTATGGCTACACCTTC. Translation gives CASSLGARGYGYTF. The chain is built from TRBV27 and TRBJ1-2, with a possible D match to TRBD1 (6 bases). There are 14 residues in the CDR3. The V end lost 6 bases, the J end lost 4 bases, and 15 bases lay between the germline ends. In germline, CDR1 is MNHEY, CDR2 SMNVEV (reference sequence).

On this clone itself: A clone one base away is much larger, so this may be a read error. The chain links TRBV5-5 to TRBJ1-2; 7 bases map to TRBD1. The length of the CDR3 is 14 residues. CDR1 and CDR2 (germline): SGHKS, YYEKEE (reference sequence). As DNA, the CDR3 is TGTGCCAGCAGCTGGGGACAGAGTAACTATTGCTACACCTTC. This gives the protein CASSWGQSNYCYTF.